The source of this T cell receptor beta chain is a study of T cell responses to AZD1222 COVID-19 vaccine. Libraries were prepared by immunoSEQ multiplex PCR; TCRdb keeps only in-frame clonotypes and omits some of them. Among fewer than 200,000 clones listed, 92% were seen once. The V gene lost 1 base and the J gene lost 8 bases, with 2 bases spanning the gap. This CDR3 spans 10 amino acids. The sample here was peripheral blood, taken on day 0 of AZD1222 vaccination. The TCR was taken from an adult in good health. V and J are TRBV12-3 or TRBV12-4 and TRBJ1-1; D gene uncertain. The CDR3 nucleotides are TGTGCCAGCAGTTTAGGCGAAGCTTTCTTT. Translating gives CASSLGEAFF.